This TCR beta chain came from a study of Ad26.COV2.S vaccination and SARS-CoV-2 variants. Profiled with immunoSEQ multiplex PCR; TCRdb holds only in-frame clones, not every one. The sample has around 420,000 clones, approximately 87% seen once. Treatment described: around 19 received Ad26.COV2.S at low or high dose, single or two shots; 5 received placebo; per-sample allocation not given. Sampling took place 63 days after the first vaccine or placebo injection. The CDR3 length is 15 residues. Trimming shortened V by 0 bases and J by 0 bases, and 6 bases separated the two germline ends. Germline V gene lookup returns CDR1 SGHNT and CDR2 YYREEE (reference sequence).

Material: peripheral blood, obtained in a trial of Ad26.COV2.S vaccine versus placebo. The chain recombines TRBV5-4 with TRBJ2-2; D not resolved. The clonotype was recovered from a person between 18 and 60 years old who received the Ad26.COV2.S COVID-19 vaccine or a placebo. CDR3 region: CASSLVPTNTGELFF. CDR3 in DNA: TGTGCCAGCAGCTTGGTTCCAACGAACACCGGGGAGCTGTTTTTT.